Given below is one T cell receptor beta chain in context. Its antigen has not been determined. No base quality information exists; no much larger clone differs at one position. The library relied on the immunoSEQ multiplex PCR assay. A mixture of 60 forward primers for TCR Vbeta segments and 13 reverse primers for TCR Jbeta segments was used in the multiplex PCR. The CDR3 region of rearranged TCR beta genes was amplified from genomic DNA by a multiplex PCR assay. The Illumina HiSeq System was used to sequence the amplified TCR beta libraries as 87-base-pair reads. The study's processing was this. In a later analysis, approximately 74 million unique TCR beta chains were counted across the approximately 670 repertoires, and approximately 11 million of these chains were shared by at least two donors. To remove PCR and sequencing errors, raw reads were error-corrected and collapsed into unique sequences using a nearest-neighbor algorithm that merged closely related sequences. To assign V, D and J gene segments, CDR3 sequences were aligned to IMGT reference sequences. For a sequence to be retained, at least a six-nucleotide match to both a V gene segment and a J gene segment was required. Rearrangements were classified as productive when the CDR3 lacked stop codons and remained in frame with V and J, and all other rearrangements were classified as non-productive. CDR3 was defined by IMGT convention, running from the second conserved V-encoded cysteine to the conserved J-encoded phenylalanine. The earlier analysis of 500 to 600 of the donors excluded sequences that lacked an unambiguous match to a single V gene segment. An earlier analysis of fewer than 750 of the donors called V segments functional above 56.7% productive rearrangements and segregating when the between-donor standard deviation exceeded 5%. A statistical classification framework was developed to diagnose cytomegalovirus status using the catalog of TCR beta chain sequences. A later analysis assigned V and J genes by comparing TCR nucleotide sequences with IMGT/GENE-DB human TR gene sequences. Using the TCRdist pipeline, a later analysis assigned CDR3 sequences along with most-parsimonious VDJ recombination scenarios. In a later analysis, each TCR beta chain was defined by its CDR3 amino acid sequence together with its V-gene family, and reads lacking a unique V-gene family were excluded. As a way to deal with suspected cross-contamination and a sequencing artifact, a later analysis dropped approximately 590 nucleotide sequences that were highly shared and had low generation probability. A later analysis calculated a clonal expansion index for each public chain from normalized within-repertoire ranks of inferred template counts. In a later analysis, generation probabilities were computed using a VDJ recombination model fitted to out-of-frame rearrangements, and the results were checked against IGoR. In a later analysis, hypergeometric tests were used to score TCR-TCR, TCR-HLA and TCR-CMV co-occurrence, with a repertoire-size bias correction applied to TCR pairs. To estimate false discovery rates, a later analysis permuted the HLA or CMV assignments 20 times. In a later analysis, co-occurring TCRs were grouped using DBSCAN, and TCRdist sequence similarity was added for clustering within HLA-allele-positive subsets. Repertoires with fewer than 30,000 or more than 120,000 public chains were left out of co-occurrence clustering, as were several repertoires with anomalous nucleotide sharing. What TCRdb holds here is the immuneACCESS table cut down to in-frame rearrangements. Part of the clones is not present; checked against another copy, under half of the missing clones reflect an unresolved V gene, and the others are unexplained. V, J and clone size reflect that table, while D and trimming were determined from the DNA. This sample lists around 220,000 clones; roughly 84% were detected once. The top ten clonotypes cover approximately 1.4% of the sample.

In total, roughly 710 healthy bone marrow donors made up the cohort. All cohort members were sampled while nominally healthy, although unrecorded immune exposures were likely present. The donor tested CMV seronegative, placing the donor among the 300 to 450 seronegative members of the cohort. A peripheral blood sample was provided by each donor, and peripheral blood mononuclear cells were used for TCR beta sequencing. Genomic DNA extraction from the blood cell samples was performed with the Qiagen DNeasy Blood Extraction Kit. V is pruned by 4 bases and J by 4 bases, leaving 3 bases of the junction without a gene match. CDR1 and CDR2 are read off the germline V gene (reference sequence) as LNHDA and SQIVND. The CDR3 has 14 amino acids, counting the end cysteine and phenylalanine. Only the CDR3 portion is preserved as DNA: 42 bases, with reading frame beginning at the first base. The sample comes from a study of cytomegalovirus exposure and HLA in healthy donors listed by TCRdb under 2017. About the study as a whole: In an earlier analysis of under 600 of the donors, 276 Gb of sequence data and 90 million to 120 million unique TCR beta sequences from 150 million to 200 million T cells were reported. Approximately 300 gigabases of sequencing data and 91 million or so unique TCR sequences made up an early release that covered around 640 HLA-typed donors. Of the roughly 400 genotyped donors, around 81% fell in the genetic ancestry cluster associated with self-reported Caucasian donors. The aim of the study was to test whether cataloging public T cell receptors could identify signatures of past pathogen exposure. Using immunosequencing, the study profiled T cell repertoires from roughly 650 subjects and related those repertoires to cytomegalovirus serostatus. Along with the approximately 600-subject first cohort, a separate validation cohort of over a hundred different subjects was used. High-throughput TCR immunosequencing, statistical association of individual TCRs with disease status, and machine learning were combined to predict cytomegalovirus infection status. To study patterns of TCR occurrence, a later analysis re-analyzed previously published TCR beta repertoires from under 750 donors and added high-resolution HLA genotyping. Rather than using new phenotypic data, the later analysis identified candidate immune exposures from TCR beta sequences and from how often those sequences occurred across donors. To decide whether each TCR beta V gene segment behaved as functional or pseudogenic, an earlier analysis of 587 of the donors relied on high-throughput TCR beta sequencing. Donor age, sex, ethnicity and CMV serostatus were compiled alongside the repertoire data. In a later genetic analysis, genome-wide SNP genotypes for about three fifths of the roughly 670 donors were used, and that subset was treated as a discovery cohort. Every discovery cohort repertoire had been produced on one sequencing platform. HLA typing covered class I and class II loci at four-digit resolution. The number of typed donors differed by locus: about 620-630 for A, B, C, DRB1 and DQB1; approximately 530 for DQA1; approximately 600 for DPA1; and 400 to 480 for DPB1. Because of strong linkage in the cohort, roughly five DR-DQ haplotypes were treated as single units for association and clustering. Among about 410 genotyped donors of the cohort, an average of roughly 230,000 unique TCR beta nucleotide sequences was sequenced per donor, of which 15% to 20% were non-productive. Broader findings and caveats from the paper: Because HLA typing was missing for some donors at each locus, association tests included only the typed subset. CMV serostatus was the only immune exposure information available for the cohort. This cohort had only TCR beta chains sequenced, and the lack of alpha or paired-chain data limited which features could be detected. Cytomegalovirus status was reported to be diagnosed by the classifier with high specificity and sensitivity in both the original and validation cohorts. Correlated functional status among segregating V segments might reflect linkage disequilibrium, but an unknown experimental factor could not be ruled out. A further reported finding was that TCR beta sequences accurately predicted the HLA-A and HLA-B alleles for most subjects in the first cohort. Across donors, most TCR sequences were observed very rarely, whereas some public TCRs were present in many individuals. A total of 150 to 200 TCR beta chains were listed by the study as associated with cytomegalovirus. A later genetic analysis associated a missense DCLRE1C variant with V-gene and J-gene trimming of TCR beta chains, and an independent cohort replicated the association. A later analysis found that most CMV-associated TCR beta chains appeared HLA-restricted, with HLA associations seemingly driven largely by CMV exposure. A few of the identified cytomegalovirus-associated TCR beta chains were confirmed in vitro to be specific for cytomegalovirus antigens. Because counts were too low, 15 to 20 rarely observed V segments, including chromosome 9 orphons, were excluded from the earlier analysis of 500 to 700 of the donors. According to a later analysis, TCR association rates differed among HLA loci, with DRB1 alleles showing the most associated TCRs and HLA-C alleles showing the fewest. The 87-base-pair reads could not distinguish some IMGT-functional V segments, including TRBV6-2 and TRBV6-3, so those segments were excluded. According to a later analysis, parvovirus B19, influenza, CMV and Epstein-Barr virus appeared linked to several top co-occurrence clusters. Compared with equally common non-associated chains, HLA-associated TCR beta chains in a later analysis were more clonally expanded and had lower generation probabilities. Strong co-occurrence of HLA alleles, especially DR and DQ, made assigning TCR associations to individual alleles difficult. Specific HLA alleles were associated with over 15,000 TCR beta sequences at a false discovery rate of 0.05 in a later analysis. Compared with the roughly 600-donor mean, donors in an Asian-associated ancestry cluster had fewer N-insertions in productive TCRs, according to a later genetic analysis. It was suggested by the authors that the approach could potentially be generalized to other disease states and immunological phenotypes. A cluster of highly shared sequence variants was judged likely to represent a technical artifact of the sequencing pipeline. The presence/absence analyses assumed that sequencing depth was roughly uniform across donors, and that assumption may not be true. An earlier analysis of several hundred of the donors showed that most TCR beta V segments appeared in productive rearrangements either about 87% or about 30% of the time, which broadly matched IMGT annotations.

The clonotype was recovered from a girl aged 10-17 years in good health and CMV-seronegative. What was sequenced was PBMCs. The sequence links TRBV19 to TRBJ1-4; 7 bases in the middle match TRBD1. The CDR3 loop reads CASSNRGVNEKLFF. The nucleotide sequence is given as TGTGCCAGTAGTAACAGGGGCGTTAATGAAAAACTGTTTTTT.